The 32 T cell receptor beta chains below were found in one sample sequenced in a study of beta chain features in type 1 diabetes (dated by TCRdb to the late 2010s). What these receptors recognize is not known. To prepare the library, the immunoSEQ multiplex PCR assay was applied. All of the isolated RNA was reverse transcribed with the High Capacity cDNA Reverse Transcription Kit, so expressed TCRB transcripts were sequenced. TCRdb re-hosts the immuneACCESS table, in-frame sequences only. Its copies lack some clones; in the studies checked, an unresolved V gene accounts for under half of them, and the cause for the rest is not known. Present in this sample are over 20,000 clones, 40% to 60% of which were seen just once. 0.25% to 0.35% of the sample goes to the ten largest clones. Overall study results and their limits: In all four CD4+ subsets, TCRB CDR3 length was moderately but significantly shorter in type 1 diabetes patients.

The sequenced sample was stem cell memory CD4+ T cells from blood. Per the publication, the cell subset or site label means: stem cell-like memory CD4+ T cells. Every receptor here comes from a man aged 25 to 40 with type 1 diabetes.

The V gene is TRBV2, the J gene TRBJ1-1; the D gene is possibly TRBD1 (5 bases). The CDR3 loop spans 12 amino acids. Trimming stripped 4 bases from V and 7 bases from J, with 10 bases between. From germline, CDR1 is SNHLY and CDR2 FYNNEI. CDR3 region: CASSGGTLEAFF. The CDR3 DNA reads TGTGCCAGCAGTGGGGGGACTCTTGAAGCTTTCTTT. The full variable domain, in which reference TRBV2 and TRBJ1-1 provide the parts outside the CDR3, is EPEVTQTPSHQVTQMGQEVILRCVPISNHLYFYWYRQILGQKVEFLVSFYNNEISEKSEIFDDQFSVERPDGSNFTLKIRSTKLEDSAMYFCASSGGTLEAFFGQGTRLTVV.

For the CDR3, the DNA is TGTGCCAGCAGCTTAGGAGGGAAAGAAGGAAAACTGTTTTTT. This encodes CASSLGGKEGKLFF. This chain links TRBV11-2 with TRBJ1-4; no definite D call. Deletions cut 1 base from V and 10 bases from J, with 13 bases between. The CDR3 extends over 14 amino acids. CDR1 and CDR2 (germline): SGHAT, FQNNGV.

The genes are TRBV11-2 and TRBJ2-5; TRBD1 agrees at 8 bases. Germline V gene sequence: CDR1 SGHAT, CDR2 FQNNGV. V was pared by 5 bases and J by 5 bases, with 16 bases of the junction left unmatched. CDR3 length: 17 amino acids. The CDR3 spells CASSRTFRGHLWETQYF. CDR3 coding DNA: TGTGCCAGCAGCCGTACCTTCAGGGGGCACCTCTGGGAGACCCAGTACTTC.

The chain employs TRBV12-5 and TRBJ1-4; no clear D. Germline assignment: CDR1 LGHNT and CDR2 FRNRAP. There are 16 residues in the CDR3. V lost 6 bases, J lost 0 bases, and 14 bases lay in between. DNA for the CDR3: TGTGCTAGTGGCTCCTCTCCGTTAACAACTAATGAAAAACTGTTTTTT. Residues: CASGSSPLTTNEKLFF.

The rearrangement links TRBV11-2 to TRBJ2-5, with 7 bases that match TRBD1. The CDR3 is 13 residues long. The germline V gene encodes CDR1 SGHAT and CDR2 FQNNGV. The junction had 2 bases not matched to a gene; V was cut back by 5 bases and J by 2 bases. The DNA of the CDR3 is TGTGCCAGCAGCCGGGACAGACAAGAGACCCAGTACTTC. As protein: CASSRDRQETQYF.

V usage is TRBV5-1 and J usage is TRBJ1-6; tentative D call: TRBD1 (6 bases). V was trimmed by 5 bases and J by 5 bases, leaving 14 bases between them. This CDR3 region has 15 residues. Germline V lookup: CDR1 SGHRS, CDR2 YFSETQ. The DNA of the CDR3 is TGCGCCAGCAGTCGGGCAGGGGCTGATAATTCACCCCTCCACTTT. Encoded protein: CASSRAGADNSPLHF. Full variable domain (missing parts from reference TRBV5-1 and TRBJ1-6): KAGVTQTPRYLIKTRGQQVTLSCSPISGHRSVSWYQQTPGQGLQFLFEYFSETQRNKGNFPGRFSGRQFSNSRSEMNVSTLELGDSALYLCASSRAGADNSPLHFGNGTRLTVT.

CDR3 sequence: CASSPRRGGSGVPETQYF. CDR3 nucleotides: TGTGCCAGCAGCCCACGTAGGGGCGGTAGCGGGGTTCCAGAGACCCAGTACTTC. This sequence joins TRBV9 and TRBJ2-5, with 8 bases identical to TRBD2. Germline V gene data show CDR1 as SGDLS and CDR2 as YYNGEE. The CDR3 length is 18 residues. V shed 4 bases, J shed 4 bases, and the junction held 18 bases outside the gene matches.

The chain employs TRBV5-8 and TRBJ2-5, with D possibly matching TRBD1 (6 bases). Germline CDR1 SGHTS, CDR2 YDEGEE. The CDR3 sequence is 16 residues long. Trimming shortened V by 4 bases and J by 2 bases, and 18 bases separated the two germline ends. Here the CDR3 reads CASSLGVEQGQETQYF. The DNA for the CDR3 is TGTGCCAGCAGCCTGGGTGTGGAGCAGGGGCAAGAGACCCAGTACTTC.

The chain carries TRBV18 and TRBJ1-2, with D maybe TRBD1 (6 bases). Germline-derived CDR1 and CDR2 are KGHSH and LQKENI. This CDR3 comprises 16 residues. V shed 3 bases and J shed 1 base, with 15 bases lying between them. CDR3 in amino acids: CASSPRTEGINYGYTF. The CDR3 DNA reads as TGTGCCAGCTCACCTCGGACAGAGGGAATTAACTATGGCTACACCTTC.

The genes are TRBV18 and TRBJ2-3; TRBD2 matches at 10 bases. The germline V gene encodes CDR1 KGHSH and CDR2 LQKENI. This CDR3 has 15 amino acids. With 3 bases clipped from V and 3 bases from J, the junction kept 3 bases outside the gene matches. The CDR3 DNA reads TGTGCCAGCTCACCCCCGGGACTAGCGACAGATACGCAGTATTTT. Protein sequence: CASSPPGLATDTQYF.

This rearrangement joins TRBV4-1 to TRBJ1-2; 9 bases are shared with TRBD1. Germline CDR1 MGHRA, CDR2 YSYEKL. The CDR3 sequence is 16 residues long. The V and J ends lost 0 bases and 8 bases, in that order; junction bases with no gene match: 10. Here the CDR3 DNA reads TGCGCCAGCAGCCAAGATCTCCTCGGGACAGGGAAAGGCTACACCTTC. This encodes CASSQDLLGTGKGYTF.

This clone was detected a few times. The V gene is TRBV5-1, the J gene TRBJ1-1, with D perhaps matching TRBD1 (6 bases). The germline gives CDR1 SGHRS, CDR2 YFSETQ. This CDR3 is 15 amino acids long. Between the trimmed V and J ends, which lost 4 bases and 1 base, there was a span of 14 bases. The CDR3 region has the DNA TGCGCCAGCAGCGGTAACAGGGCGGCGAACACTGAAGCTTTCTTT. It specifies CASSGNRAANTEAFF.

The chain has TRBV6-5 and TRBJ2-2; tentative D call: TRBD1 (6 bases). Germline-derived CDR1 and CDR2 are MNHEY and SVGAGI. CDR3 length equals 12 residues. Trimming pared 5 bases from V and 5 bases from J, leaving 6 bases between. This CDR3 reads CASSTGTGELFF. CDR3 bases: TGTGCCAGCAGTACAGGGACCGGGGAGCTGTTTTTT.

The chain is built from TRBV2 and TRBJ2-1; 16 bases line up with TRBD2. J lost 0 bases, V lost 6 bases, and 8 bases had no gene match. CDR1 SNHLY and CDR2 FYNNEI come from the germline V gene. This CDR3 is 19 amino acids long. As DNA, the CDR3 is TGTGCCAGCAGGTCACCGGGACTAGCGGGAGGGAGCTCCTACAATGAGCAGTTCTTC. Translating gives CASRSPGLAGGSSYNEQFF.

The rearrangement uses TRBV18 and TRBJ1-2; maybe TRBD1 (5 bases). This CDR3 spans 16 amino acids. The V gene lost 3 bases and the J gene lost 0 bases, with 14 bases spanning the gap. Germline assignment: CDR1 KGHSH and CDR2 LQKENI. The CDR3 region is CASSPPGTGANYGYTF. For the CDR3, the DNA is TGTGCCAGCTCACCTCCGGGGACGGGAGCTAACTATGGCTACACCTTC.

This clone turned up a few times. The V call is TRBV19, the J call TRBJ1-4; D is undetermined. CDR1 is LNHDA, CDR2 SQIVND, per germline (reference sequence). CDR3 size: 14 residues. V was pared by 3 bases and J by 15 bases, with 20 bases between. The CDR3 loop is CASSIESVPGAVFF. CDR3 DNA sequence: TGTGCCAGTAGTATCGAATCGGTTCCGGGAGCGGTGTTTTTT.

Only a few counts were recorded for this clone. The rearrangement joins TRBV11-2 to TRBJ2-4; the match to TRBD1 covers 7 bases. The J segment lost 7 bases and the V segment lost 5 bases, leaving 5 bases of the junction unmatched. This CDR3 comprises 13 residues. Per germline, CDR1 SGHAT and CDR2 FQNNGV. The CDR3 DNA follows: TGTGCCAGCAGCACCGGGACAGAGAACATTCAGTACTTC. Translating it yields CASSTGTENIQYF.

About this clone: One end of the junction varies from germline; a read error may be responsible. The genes are TRBV27 and TRBJ2-7; tentative D call: TRBD2 (5 bases). Germline V CDR1 and CDR2: MNHEY, SMNVEV (reference sequence). The CDR3 totals 16 residues. In DNA form, the CDR3 reads TGTGCCAGCAGTCTATCCGGGGTTAGCAGGCTCTACGAGCAGTACTTC. Encoded protein: CASSLSGVSRLYEQYF.

CDR3 in DNA: TGTGCCAGCCTGGACAGCCGAAGACAAGAGACCCAGTACTTC. This sequence encodes CASLDSRRQETQYF. The chain carries TRBV6-5 and TRBJ2-5; possibly TRBD1 for D (6 bases). Trimming took off 8 bases at V and 2 bases at J, with 15 bases between the two ends. CDR1 and CDR2 (germline): MNHEY, SVGAGI. The CDR3 covers 14 residues.

This clone was observed a handful of times. V usage is TRBV4-1 and J usage is TRBJ2-2; 8 nucleotides line up with TRBD1. The CDR3 runs 16 residues. The J segment lost 2 bases and the V segment lost 6 bases, leaving 8 bases of the junction unmatched. Germline lookup yields CDR1 MGHRA and CDR2 YSYEKL. CDR3 region: CASRQGQVANTGELFF. The CDR3 DNA sequence: TGCGCCAGCAGACAGGGACAGGTCGCTAACACCGGGGAGCTGTTTTTT.

This clone was seen only a few times. The gene calls are TRBV25-1 and TRBJ1-3; 7 bases align to TRBD1. The CDR3 is 14 residues long. The germline gives CDR1 MGHDK, CDR2 SYGVNS. Unmatched junction bases numbered 4, after V lost 5 bases and J lost 3 bases. The CDR3 loop is CASSQGVGGNTIYF. In DNA, the CDR3 is TGTGCCAGCAGTCAGGGGGTCGGTGGAAACACCATATATTTT.

The chain carries TRBV11-3 and TRBJ2-1; 9 bases agree with TRBD2. The CDR3 is made up of 16 amino acids. V lost 0 bases to trimming and J lost 9 bases; unmatched junction nucleotides: 9. CDR1 and CDR2 from the germline V gene are SGHNT and YENEEA. CDR3 DNA: TGTGCCAGCAGCTTAGAGACGGTAGCGGGAGACGGTGAGCAGTTCTTC. It codes for CASSLETVAGDGEQFF.

V gene TRBV19 combines with J gene TRBJ2-2; the match to TRBD1 covers 9 bases. Germline-derived CDR1 and CDR2 are LNHDA and SQIVND (reference sequence). CDR3 size: 16 residues. V lost 6 bases and J lost 0; bases outside the gene matches: 5. The chain's CDR3 is CASRVRTGANTGELFF. The CDR3 coding sequence is TGTGCCAGTAGAGTCAGGACAGGGGCGAACACCGGGGAGCTGTTTTTT.

The chain couples TRBV6-6 to TRBJ1-2; 7 bases match TRBD1. The length of the CDR3 is 15 residues. Germline V CDR1 and CDR2: MNHNY, SVGAGI (reference sequence). The J segment lost 2 bases and the V segment lost 5 bases, leaving 8 bases of the junction unmatched. CDR3 in amino acids: CASSQWTGLNYGYTF. Here the CDR3 DNA reads TGTGCCAGCAGTCAATGGACAGGCCTAAACTATGGCTACACCTTC.

The rearrangement links TRBV10-3 to TRBJ2-1; the match to TRBD2 covers 11 bases. The J segment lost 8 bases and the V segment lost 8 bases, leaving 5 bases of the junction unmatched. The CDR3 extends over 13 amino acids. Germline V gene lookup returns CDR1 ENHRY and CDR2 SYGVKD. CDR3 sequence reads: CAISGLADDEQFF. Written as DNA, the CDR3 is TGTGCCATCTCGGGACTAGCGGACGATGAGCAGTTCTTC.

The J gene is TRBJ1-1, the V gene TRBV27, with TRBD1 as a possible D gene (5 bases). Germline V gene data show CDR1 as MNHEY and CDR2 as SMNVEV (reference sequence). Deletions cut 3 bases from V and 1 base from J, with 9 bases between. The CDR3 spans 14 residues. The CDR3 bases are TGTGCCAGCAGTTTCCGGACACCGAACACTGAAGCTTTCTTT. This translates into CASSFRTPNTEAFF.

Only a few counts were recorded for this clone. This chain joins TRBV4-2 and TRBJ1-6; TRBD1 is a possible D gene (6 bases). CDR3 length: 15 residues. Germline V CDR1 and CDR2: LGHNA, YNFKEQ. V lost 2 bases and J lost 4, with 9 bases in between. The CDR3 sequence: CASSQNRDYNSPLHF. The CDR3 DNA sequence: TGTGCCAGCAGCCAAAACAGGGATTATAATTCACCCCTCCACTTT.

The chain couples TRBV11-2 to TRBJ1-1; D is perhaps TRBD1 (6 bases). The CDR3 extends over 14 amino acids. Germline V gene sequence: CDR1 SGHAT, CDR2 FQNNGV. V lost 5 bases and J 3 bases, leaving 13 bases between the germline ends. In DNA, the CDR3 is TGTGCCAGCAGCCCGAGACCAGGGGACACTGAAGCTTTCTTT. This translates into CASSPRPGDTEAFF.

CDR3 loop: CASSRWGGSEQFF. The CDR3 DNA is TGTGCCAGCAGCCGATGGGGGGGTAGTGAGCAGTTCTTC. The V call is TRBV6-5, the J call TRBJ2-1; the match to TRBD2 covers 7 bases. This CDR3 is 13 amino acids long. J lost 9 bases, V lost 6 bases, and 8 bases had no gene match. Germline V gene lookup returns CDR1 MNHEY and CDR2 SVGAGI.

The V and J genes are TRBV18 and TRBJ2-5, with 10 nucleotides matching TRBD2. From germline, CDR1 is KGHSH and CDR2 LQKENI. The CDR3 is made up of 15 amino acids. J was trimmed by 1 base and V by 3 bases; bases with no gene match: 2. The CDR3 loop reads CASSPGLATQETQYF. The CDR3 bases are TGTGCCAGCTCACCGGGACTAGCGACCCAAGAGACCCAGTACTTC.

CDR3 amino acids: CASSLGAGGQTDTQYF. The CDR3 DNA is TGTGCCAGCAGCTTGGGGGCGGGGGGGCAGACAGATACGCAGTATTTT. This rearrangement joins TRBV7-9 to TRBJ2-3, with 9 bases that match TRBD2. The CDR3 length is 16 residues. Germline CDR1 is SEHNR and CDR2 is FQNEAQ (reference sequence). The V gene end was trimmed by 3 bases and the J gene end by 3 bases; junction bases not matched to a gene: 7. The full variable domain, rest sourced from reference TRBV7-9 and TRBJ2-3, is DTGVSQNPRHKITKRGQNVTFRCDPISEHNRLYWYRQTLGQGPEFLTYFQNEAQLEKSRLLSDRFSAERPKGSFSTLEIQRTEQGDSAMYLCASSLGAGGQTDTQYFGPGTRLTVL.

The chain joins TRBV10-3 to TRBJ2-5, with 7 bases lining up with TRBD2. This CDR3 spans 14 amino acids. Germline assignment: CDR1 ENHRY and CDR2 SYGVKD. V gave up 11 bases and J gave up 4 bases; unmatched junction bases: 13. The CDR3 protein is CAAQRAGVGETQYF. The CDR3 coding sequence is TGTGCCGCGCAGAGGGCGGGAGTCGGAGAGACCCAGTACTTC.